These 14 T cell receptor beta chains came from one sample sequenced in a study of blood T cells in healthy people across ages. The use of a sample-barcoded 5' primer and a J-beta primer mix characterized a second PCR of about 6 to 11 cycles. Each CDR3 protein gets one entry after TCRdb re-called the 5' RACE reads with MiXCR. The data contain 1.8 million or so distinct CDR3 sequences, about two fifths of them singletons. Sequencing input: blood. These receptor sequences come from a human donor in good health.

The chain recombines TRBV9 with TRBJ1-1; D call uncertain. CDR1 and CDR2 (germline): SGDLS, YYNGEE. Trimming took off 0 bases at V and 0 bases at J, with 6 bases between the two ends. The CDR3 extends over 14 amino acids. CDR3 residues: CASSVEPMNTEAFF. The CDR3 DNA follows: TGTGCCAGCAGCGTAGAACCGATGAACACTGAAGCTTTCTTT.

V is TRBV6-6 and J is TRBJ2-1; D unclear. V was cut by 3 bases and J by 3 bases, with 12 bases left in between. Germline values: CDR1 MNHNY, CDR2 SVGAGI (reference sequence). The CDR3 covers 15 residues. The CDR3 here is CASSYRSDSYNEQFF. The CDR3 DNA is TGTGCCAGCAGTTATAGGAGCGATAGCTACAATGAGCAGTTCTTC.

The table lists this clonotype with a few counts. V is TRBV6-6 and J is TRBJ2-7; tentatively, D is TRBD1 (6 bases). Germline V gene data show CDR1 as MNHNY and CDR2 as SVGAGI (reference sequence). V was clipped by 4 bases and J by 3 bases, with 16 bases between them. This CDR3 contains 15 residues. This CDR3 is CASSSSRQAYYEQYF. CDR3 nucleotides: TGTGCCAGCAGTTCAAGTCGACAGGCTTACTACGAGCAGTACTTC.

This clonotype has only a few counts. The rearrangement joins TRBV20-1 to TRBJ2-3; 8 bases line up with TRBD1. The CDR3 is 15 amino acids. The V gene end was trimmed by 5 bases and the J gene end by 4 bases; junction bases not matched to a gene: 11. Germline CDR1 and CDR2: DFQATT and SNEGSKA (reference sequence). CDR3 in amino acids: CSAGYRTGRADTQYF. CDR3 bases: TGCAGTGCTGGTTATCGGACAGGGCGTGCAGATACGCAGTATTTT.

The rearrangement uses TRBV19 and TRBJ1-2; D unresolved. Per the germline V gene, CDR1 is LNHDA and CDR2 is SQIVND (reference sequence). The germline V and J ends were trimmed by 3 bases and 4 bases, with 15 bases remaining between them. The CDR3 is 15 amino acids. The CDR3 nucleotides read TGTGCCAGTAGTATGGCCCGGACCCTACCCTATGGCTACACCTTC. This gives the protein CASSMARTLPYGYTF.

J is TRBJ1-1 and V is TRBV20-1; D is undetermined. The CDR3 contains 11 residues. V shed 6 bases and J shed 10 bases, with 15 bases lying between them. The germline gives CDR1 DFQATT, CDR2 SNEGSKA (reference sequence). The CDR3 region has the DNA TGCAGTGCCGAAGCGGGGATAGGAGCTTTCTTT. It specifies CSAEAGIGAFF.

This chain connects TRBV7-9 to TRBJ2-5, with D unclear. Germline V lookup: CDR1 SEHNR, CDR2 FQNEAQ (reference sequence). V shed 4 bases and J shed 2 bases, with 14 bases lying between them. This CDR3 has 15 residues. CDR3 sequence reads: CASSSPYTRQETQYF. The CDR3 DNA is TGTGCCAGCAGCTCTCCCTACACCAGACAAGAGACCCAGTACTTC.

The V call is TRBV7-9, the J call TRBJ1-1; D remains unclear. Germline CDR1 reads SEHNR; CDR2 reads FQNEAQ (reference sequence). This CDR3 has 13 residues. V was shortened by 3 bases and J by 7 bases, with 12 bases between the two germline ends. The CDR3 DNA reads as TGTGCCAGCAGCTTCCACGGACGGTTTGAAGCTTTCTTT. Translated, it gives CASSFHGRFEAFF.

The rearrangement links TRBV9 to TRBJ2-1, with D perhaps matching TRBD1 (5 bases). This CDR3 contains 14 residues. Trimming removed 1 base from V and 5 bases from J, with 10 bases in between. CDR1 and CDR2 (germline): SGDLS, YYNGEE. The CDR3 sequence is CASSVRARDNEQFF. The CDR3, as DNA: TGTGCCAGCAGCGTACGGGCCAGGGACAATGAGCAGTTCTTC.

V is TRBV11-2 and J is TRBJ1-1, with D possibly TRBD1 on 6 matching bases. Germline lookup yields CDR1 SGHAT and CDR2 FQNNGV. The length of the CDR3 is 13 residues. Trimming removed 6 bases at V and 4 bases at J, with 12 bases between. The CDR3 DNA reads TGTGCCAGCAGAGGGGGAGGGGGCACTGAAGCTTTCTTT. As protein: CASRGGGGTEAFF.

This clonotype was seen a handful of times. This chain uses TRBV2 with TRBJ2-5; 13 bases agree with TRBD2. This CDR3 spans 15 amino acids. CDR1 SNHLY and CDR2 FYNNEI come from the germline V gene. The V gene end was trimmed by 8 bases and the J gene end by 5 bases; junction bases not matched to a gene: 8. This CDR3 reads CASHRTSGGAETQYF. The CDR3 bases are TGTGCCAGCCACCGAACTAGCGGGGGGGCTGAGACCCAGTACTTC.

V and J are TRBV29-1 and TRBJ2-7; 11 bases are shared with TRBD2. V lost 6 bases, J lost 3 bases, and 4 bases stayed unmatched. This CDR3 contains 13 residues. Germline CDR1 SQVTM, CDR2 ANQGSEA. Here the CDR3 reads CSVLAGGLYEQYF. CDR3 nucleotide sequence: TGCAGCGTCTTAGCGGGGGGGCTCTACGAGCAGTACTTC.

V gene TRBV12-3 or TRBV12-4 combines with J gene TRBJ1-2; D is unclear. V lost 6 bases, J lost 0 bases, and 11 bases lay in between. The CDR3 runs to 14 residues. CDR3 nucleotide sequence: TGTGCCAGCAGGTCGGACGCTTCTAACTATGGCTACACCTTC. Translation: CASRSDASNYGYTF.

In this sample, this clonotype turned up a few times. The CDR3 DNA follows: TGTGCCAGCGCTACCTCCAATGAGCAGTTCTTC. This gives the protein CASATSNEQFF. The V and J genes are TRBV5-5 and TRBJ2-1; no definite D call. This CDR3 region has 11 residues. Germline V gene lookup returns CDR1 SGHKS and CDR2 YYEKEE (reference sequence). V gave up 7 bases and J gave up 6 bases, with 8 bases separating them.